The clone carrying this TCR beta chain came up a few times. This CDR3 contains 16 residues. CDR1 and CDR2 from the germline V gene are SGHRS and YFSETQ. Trimming left V 5 bases short and J 1 base short, with 19 bases between. This sample was taken from a study of blood T cells in healthy people across ages. Using a J-beta primer mix together with a sample-barcoded 5' primer, a second PCR was run for roughly 7 to 12 cycles. TCRdb processed the 5' RACE reads anew with MiXCR; each CDR3 protein has one entry. The table records 650,000 to 1,000,000 distinct CDR3 sequences, roughly 35% of them present only once.

The rearrangement uses TRBV5-1 and TRBJ2-7; D gene uncertain. Input material: blood. This sequence originates from a man between 18 and 35 years old in good health. CDR3 bases: TGCGCCAGCAGACAAACCCCAGCGACTCCTTCCTACGAGCAGTACTTC. Encoded protein: CASRQTPATPSYEQYF.